This TCR beta chain was recorded in a study of cytomegalovirus exposure and HLA in healthy donors (dated by TCRdb to between 2016 and 2019). Regarding the study in general: An earlier analysis of roughly 500 of the donors reported 276 Gb of sequence data and 95 million to 130 million unique TCR beta sequences obtained from about 200 million T cells. An early release that covered roughly 600 HLA-typed donors contained approximately 320 gigabases of sequencing data and 65 million to 100 million unique TCR sequences. Of the roughly 400 genotyped donors, around 81% fell in the genetic ancestry cluster associated with self-reported Caucasian donors. The aim of the study was to test whether cataloging public T cell receptors could identify signatures of past pathogen exposure. The study profiled the T cell repertoires of 550 to 700 subjects by immunosequencing and related them to cytomegalovirus serostatus. In addition to the first cohort of several hundred subjects, a separate validation cohort of under 150 different subjects was used. To predict cytomegalovirus infection status, the study combined high-throughput TCR immunosequencing, statistical association of individual TCRs with disease status, and machine learning. In a later analysis, previously published TCR beta repertoires from fewer than 750 donors were re-analyzed and high-resolution HLA genotyping was added so that TCR occurrence patterns could be studied. The later analysis used no new phenotypic data to find candidate immune exposures, relying instead on TCR beta sequences and their occurrence across donors. In an earlier analysis of 550 to 700 of the donors, high-throughput TCR beta sequencing was used to judge whether each TCR beta V gene segment behaved as functional or pseudogenic. Alongside the repertoire data, information on donor age, sex, ethnicity and CMV serostatus was compiled. A later genetic analysis took genome-wide SNP genotypes for 398 of the 666 donors and used that subset as a discovery cohort. Every discovery cohort repertoire had been produced on one sequencing platform. Both class I and class II loci were covered by HLA typing, at four-digit resolution. Typing coverage differed by locus: A, B, C, DRB1 and DQB1 were typed in roughly 620-630 donors, DQA1 in about 500, DPA1 in some 600, and DPB1 in roughly 470. Four or five DR-DQ haplotypes were handled as single units for association and clustering, since linkage in the cohort was strong. On average, around 240,000 unique TCR beta nucleotide sequences were sequenced per donor among roughly 430 genotyped donors of the cohort, with 15% to 20% of those sequences being non-productive.

In total, approximately 610 healthy bone marrow donors made up the cohort. All cohort members were sampled while nominally healthy, although unrecorded immune exposures were likely present. The donor was CMV seronegative and was included in the group of 352 seronegative cohort members. Each donor provided a peripheral blood sample, and peripheral blood mononuclear cells were used for TCR beta sequencing. Genomic DNA was extracted from the blood cell samples with the Qiagen DNeasy Blood Extraction Kit. Measured from the cysteine to the phenylalanine, the CDR3 is 14 residues long. Only the CDR3 DNA is retained, 42 bases long and in frame from the first base. CDR1 and CDR2 are drawn from the germline V gene (reference sequence): WNHNN, SYGVQD. Here V drops 6 bases and J drops 5 bases, and the junction holds 7 bases not matched to any gene. Overall results and qualifications from the work: A later analysis found that HLA-associated TCR beta chains were more clonally expanded and had lower generation probabilities than equally common non-associated chains. A later genetic analysis reported fewer N-insertions in productive TCRs among donors in an Asian-associated ancestry cluster than the roughly 720-donor mean. Only TCR beta chains were sequenced in this cohort, and the absence of alpha or paired-chain data limited detectable features. In an earlier analysis of 450 to 750 of the donors, most TCR beta V segments appeared in productive rearrangements about 90% or about 30% of the time, broadly matching IMGT annotations. In a later analysis, some 18,000 TCR beta sequences were associated with specific HLA alleles at a false discovery rate of 0.05. Some 16 rarely observed V segments, including chromosome 9 orphons, were excluded from the earlier analysis of a few hundred of the donors because counts were too low. Several of the top co-occurrence clusters appeared to be linked to parvovirus B19, influenza, CMV and Epstein-Barr virus, according to a later analysis. A further reported finding was that TCR beta sequences accurately predicted the HLA-A and HLA-B alleles for most subjects in the first cohort. The classifier was reported to diagnose cytomegalovirus status with high specificity and sensitivity in both the original and validation cohorts. In the study, 150 to 200 TCR beta chains were listed as associated with cytomegalovirus. Across donors, most TCR sequences were observed very rarely, whereas some public TCRs were present in many individuals. Sequencing depth was assumed to be roughly uniform across donors in the presence/absence analyses, though that assumption may not hold. In a later analysis, the rate of TCR association differed among HLA loci, with DRB1 alleles having the most associated TCRs and HLA-C alleles having the fewest. Linkage disequilibrium might explain the correlated functional status among segregating V segments, but an unknown experimental factor could not be ruled out. A group of highly shared sequence variants was considered likely to be a technical artifact of the sequencing pipeline. Because HLA typing was unavailable for some donors at each locus, only the typed subset was used in association tests. V-gene and J-gene trimming of TCR beta chains was associated with a missense DCLRE1C variant in a later genetic analysis, and the association was replicated in an independent cohort. Assigning TCR associations to individual alleles was difficult when HLA alleles, especially DR and DQ, strongly co-occurred. Most CMV-associated TCR beta chains appeared to be HLA-restricted in a later analysis, and the HLA associations seemed to be driven largely by CMV exposure. A few of the identified cytomegalovirus-associated TCR beta chains were confirmed in vitro to be specific for cytomegalovirus antigens. The authors suggested that the approach could potentially be extended to other disease states and immunological phenotypes. The 87-base-pair reads could not distinguish some IMGT-functional V segments, including TRBV6-2 and TRBV6-3, so those segments were excluded. For the cohort, immune exposure information was limited to CMV serostatus.

As to this clone: Its specific antigen is unknown. Per-nucleotide qualities are absent, and no much larger clonotype sits a single base away.

Library preparation used the immunoSEQ multiplex PCR assay. The multiplex PCR relied on a mix of 60 forward primers for TCR Vbeta segments and 13 reverse primers for TCR Jbeta segments. The CDR3 region of rearranged TCR beta genes was amplified from genomic DNA by a multiplex PCR assay. Amplified TCR beta libraries were sequenced as 87-base-pair reads on the Illumina HiSeq System. In the original analysis: In a later analysis, roughly 80 million unique TCR beta chains were counted across the 650 to 700 repertoires, and some 10 million of these chains were shared by at least two donors. To remove PCR and sequencing errors, raw reads were error-corrected and collapsed into unique sequences using a nearest-neighbor algorithm that merged closely related sequences. CDR3 sequences were aligned to IMGT reference sequences to assign V, D and J gene segments. For a sequence to be retained, a match of at least six nucleotides was required to both a V gene segment and a J gene segment. A rearrangement counted as productive if the CDR3 had no stop codons and remained in frame with V and J, and every other rearrangement counted as non-productive. CDR3 was defined according to IMGT convention as the region running from the second conserved V-encoded cysteine to the conserved J-encoded phenylalanine. Sequences without an unambiguous match to a single V gene segment were excluded from the earlier analysis of 587 of the donors. An earlier analysis of just under 600 of the donors called V segments functional above 56.7% productive rearrangements and segregating when the between-donor standard deviation exceeded 5%. A statistical classification framework was built for diagnosing cytomegalovirus status from the catalog of TCR beta chain sequences. In a later analysis, TCR nucleotide sequences were compared against IMGT/GENE-DB human TR gene sequences so that V and J genes could be assigned. The TCRdist pipeline was used in a later analysis to assign CDR3 sequences and most-parsimonious VDJ recombination scenarios. A later analysis defined each TCR beta chain by its CDR3 amino acid sequence plus V-gene family, and excluded reads lacking a unique V-gene family. To address suspected cross-contamination and a sequencing artifact, a later analysis removed 450 to 700 highly shared, low-generation-probability nucleotide sequences. For each public chain, a later analysis derived a clonal expansion index from normalized ranks of inferred template counts within each repertoire. In a later analysis, generation probabilities were computed using a VDJ recombination model fitted to out-of-frame rearrangements, and the results were checked against IGoR. In a later analysis, hypergeometric tests were used to score TCR-TCR, TCR-HLA and TCR-CMV co-occurrence, with a repertoire-size bias correction applied to TCR pairs. False discovery rates were estimated in a later analysis by permuting HLA or CMV assignments 20 times. In a later analysis, co-occurring TCRs were grouped using DBSCAN, and TCRdist sequence similarity was added for clustering within HLA-allele-positive subsets. For co-occurrence clustering, repertoires with fewer than 30,000 or more than 120,000 public chains were excluded, along with 4 to 6 repertoires with anomalous nucleotide sharing. TCRdb limited this immuneACCESS table to in-frame rearrangements with V and J called. A share of clones is missing; checked studies link under half to unresolved V genes, and the rest is unexplained. The V and J calls and clone size were taken over from that table, and D and trimming were inferred from the DNA. This sample lists roughly 140,000 clones; 76% were detected once. The ten largest make up 3.9% of the sample.

The origin of this receptor is a man younger than 35 in good health and CMV-seronegative. Material: PBMCs. The chain employs TRBV10-1 and TRBJ2-3, with 8 junctional bases fitting TRBD1. The CDR3 sequence is CASSNRGIGDTQYF. The bases read TGCGCCAGCAGCAACAGGGGGATCGGAGATACGCAGTATTTT.